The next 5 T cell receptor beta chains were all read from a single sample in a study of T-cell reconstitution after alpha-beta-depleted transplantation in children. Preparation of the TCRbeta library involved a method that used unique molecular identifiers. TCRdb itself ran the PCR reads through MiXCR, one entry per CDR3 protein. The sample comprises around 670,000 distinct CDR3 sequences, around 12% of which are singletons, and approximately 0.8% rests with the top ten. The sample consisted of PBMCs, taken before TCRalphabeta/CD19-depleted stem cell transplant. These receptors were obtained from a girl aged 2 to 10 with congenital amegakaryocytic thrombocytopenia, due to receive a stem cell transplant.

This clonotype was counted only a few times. The CDR3 spells CSAQGQGLTDTQYF. The CDR3 region has the DNA TGCAGTGCCCAAGGACAGGGTCTCACAGATACGCAGTATTTT. V is TRBV20-1 and J is TRBJ2-3; 8 nucleotides agree with TRBD1. The CDR3 sequence is 14 residues long. Germline lookup yields CDR1 DFQATT and CDR2 SNEGSKA (reference sequence). After removal of 6 bases from V and 2 bases from J, the junction contained 7 bases not matched to a gene.

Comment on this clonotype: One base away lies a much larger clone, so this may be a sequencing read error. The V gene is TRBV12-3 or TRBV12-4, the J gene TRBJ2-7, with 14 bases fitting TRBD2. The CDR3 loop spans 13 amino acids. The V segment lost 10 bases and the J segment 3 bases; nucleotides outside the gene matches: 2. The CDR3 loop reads CANGTSGSYEQYF. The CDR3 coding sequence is TGTGCCAACGGGACTAGCGGGAGCTACGAGCAGTACTTC.

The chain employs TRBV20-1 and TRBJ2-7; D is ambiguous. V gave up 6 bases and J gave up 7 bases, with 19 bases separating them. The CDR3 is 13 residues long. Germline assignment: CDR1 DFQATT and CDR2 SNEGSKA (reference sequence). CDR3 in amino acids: CSAPKTSSGEQYF. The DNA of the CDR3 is TGCAGTGCCCCAAAGACCTCTTCAGGTGAGCAGTACTTC.

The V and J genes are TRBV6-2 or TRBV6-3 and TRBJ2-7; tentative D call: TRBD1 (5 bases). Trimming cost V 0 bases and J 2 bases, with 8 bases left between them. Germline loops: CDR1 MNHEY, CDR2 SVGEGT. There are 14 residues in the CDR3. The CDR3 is CASSYSKGTYEQYF. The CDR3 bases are TGTGCCAGCAGTTACTCGAAGGGGACCTACGAGCAGTACTTC.

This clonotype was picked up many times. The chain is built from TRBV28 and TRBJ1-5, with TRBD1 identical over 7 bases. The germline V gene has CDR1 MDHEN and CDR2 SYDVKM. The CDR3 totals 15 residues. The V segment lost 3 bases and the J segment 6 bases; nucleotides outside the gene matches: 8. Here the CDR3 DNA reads TGTGCCAGCAGTTTGAAACGGACAGGCGGTCAGCCCCAGCATTTT. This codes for CASSLKRTGGQPQHF. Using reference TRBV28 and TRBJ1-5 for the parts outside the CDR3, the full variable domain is DVKVTQSSRYLVKRTGEKVFLECVQDMDHENMFWYRQDPGLGLRLIYFSYDVKMKEKGDIPEGYSVSREKKERFSLILESASTNQTSMYLCASSLKRTGGQPQHFGDGTRLSIL.